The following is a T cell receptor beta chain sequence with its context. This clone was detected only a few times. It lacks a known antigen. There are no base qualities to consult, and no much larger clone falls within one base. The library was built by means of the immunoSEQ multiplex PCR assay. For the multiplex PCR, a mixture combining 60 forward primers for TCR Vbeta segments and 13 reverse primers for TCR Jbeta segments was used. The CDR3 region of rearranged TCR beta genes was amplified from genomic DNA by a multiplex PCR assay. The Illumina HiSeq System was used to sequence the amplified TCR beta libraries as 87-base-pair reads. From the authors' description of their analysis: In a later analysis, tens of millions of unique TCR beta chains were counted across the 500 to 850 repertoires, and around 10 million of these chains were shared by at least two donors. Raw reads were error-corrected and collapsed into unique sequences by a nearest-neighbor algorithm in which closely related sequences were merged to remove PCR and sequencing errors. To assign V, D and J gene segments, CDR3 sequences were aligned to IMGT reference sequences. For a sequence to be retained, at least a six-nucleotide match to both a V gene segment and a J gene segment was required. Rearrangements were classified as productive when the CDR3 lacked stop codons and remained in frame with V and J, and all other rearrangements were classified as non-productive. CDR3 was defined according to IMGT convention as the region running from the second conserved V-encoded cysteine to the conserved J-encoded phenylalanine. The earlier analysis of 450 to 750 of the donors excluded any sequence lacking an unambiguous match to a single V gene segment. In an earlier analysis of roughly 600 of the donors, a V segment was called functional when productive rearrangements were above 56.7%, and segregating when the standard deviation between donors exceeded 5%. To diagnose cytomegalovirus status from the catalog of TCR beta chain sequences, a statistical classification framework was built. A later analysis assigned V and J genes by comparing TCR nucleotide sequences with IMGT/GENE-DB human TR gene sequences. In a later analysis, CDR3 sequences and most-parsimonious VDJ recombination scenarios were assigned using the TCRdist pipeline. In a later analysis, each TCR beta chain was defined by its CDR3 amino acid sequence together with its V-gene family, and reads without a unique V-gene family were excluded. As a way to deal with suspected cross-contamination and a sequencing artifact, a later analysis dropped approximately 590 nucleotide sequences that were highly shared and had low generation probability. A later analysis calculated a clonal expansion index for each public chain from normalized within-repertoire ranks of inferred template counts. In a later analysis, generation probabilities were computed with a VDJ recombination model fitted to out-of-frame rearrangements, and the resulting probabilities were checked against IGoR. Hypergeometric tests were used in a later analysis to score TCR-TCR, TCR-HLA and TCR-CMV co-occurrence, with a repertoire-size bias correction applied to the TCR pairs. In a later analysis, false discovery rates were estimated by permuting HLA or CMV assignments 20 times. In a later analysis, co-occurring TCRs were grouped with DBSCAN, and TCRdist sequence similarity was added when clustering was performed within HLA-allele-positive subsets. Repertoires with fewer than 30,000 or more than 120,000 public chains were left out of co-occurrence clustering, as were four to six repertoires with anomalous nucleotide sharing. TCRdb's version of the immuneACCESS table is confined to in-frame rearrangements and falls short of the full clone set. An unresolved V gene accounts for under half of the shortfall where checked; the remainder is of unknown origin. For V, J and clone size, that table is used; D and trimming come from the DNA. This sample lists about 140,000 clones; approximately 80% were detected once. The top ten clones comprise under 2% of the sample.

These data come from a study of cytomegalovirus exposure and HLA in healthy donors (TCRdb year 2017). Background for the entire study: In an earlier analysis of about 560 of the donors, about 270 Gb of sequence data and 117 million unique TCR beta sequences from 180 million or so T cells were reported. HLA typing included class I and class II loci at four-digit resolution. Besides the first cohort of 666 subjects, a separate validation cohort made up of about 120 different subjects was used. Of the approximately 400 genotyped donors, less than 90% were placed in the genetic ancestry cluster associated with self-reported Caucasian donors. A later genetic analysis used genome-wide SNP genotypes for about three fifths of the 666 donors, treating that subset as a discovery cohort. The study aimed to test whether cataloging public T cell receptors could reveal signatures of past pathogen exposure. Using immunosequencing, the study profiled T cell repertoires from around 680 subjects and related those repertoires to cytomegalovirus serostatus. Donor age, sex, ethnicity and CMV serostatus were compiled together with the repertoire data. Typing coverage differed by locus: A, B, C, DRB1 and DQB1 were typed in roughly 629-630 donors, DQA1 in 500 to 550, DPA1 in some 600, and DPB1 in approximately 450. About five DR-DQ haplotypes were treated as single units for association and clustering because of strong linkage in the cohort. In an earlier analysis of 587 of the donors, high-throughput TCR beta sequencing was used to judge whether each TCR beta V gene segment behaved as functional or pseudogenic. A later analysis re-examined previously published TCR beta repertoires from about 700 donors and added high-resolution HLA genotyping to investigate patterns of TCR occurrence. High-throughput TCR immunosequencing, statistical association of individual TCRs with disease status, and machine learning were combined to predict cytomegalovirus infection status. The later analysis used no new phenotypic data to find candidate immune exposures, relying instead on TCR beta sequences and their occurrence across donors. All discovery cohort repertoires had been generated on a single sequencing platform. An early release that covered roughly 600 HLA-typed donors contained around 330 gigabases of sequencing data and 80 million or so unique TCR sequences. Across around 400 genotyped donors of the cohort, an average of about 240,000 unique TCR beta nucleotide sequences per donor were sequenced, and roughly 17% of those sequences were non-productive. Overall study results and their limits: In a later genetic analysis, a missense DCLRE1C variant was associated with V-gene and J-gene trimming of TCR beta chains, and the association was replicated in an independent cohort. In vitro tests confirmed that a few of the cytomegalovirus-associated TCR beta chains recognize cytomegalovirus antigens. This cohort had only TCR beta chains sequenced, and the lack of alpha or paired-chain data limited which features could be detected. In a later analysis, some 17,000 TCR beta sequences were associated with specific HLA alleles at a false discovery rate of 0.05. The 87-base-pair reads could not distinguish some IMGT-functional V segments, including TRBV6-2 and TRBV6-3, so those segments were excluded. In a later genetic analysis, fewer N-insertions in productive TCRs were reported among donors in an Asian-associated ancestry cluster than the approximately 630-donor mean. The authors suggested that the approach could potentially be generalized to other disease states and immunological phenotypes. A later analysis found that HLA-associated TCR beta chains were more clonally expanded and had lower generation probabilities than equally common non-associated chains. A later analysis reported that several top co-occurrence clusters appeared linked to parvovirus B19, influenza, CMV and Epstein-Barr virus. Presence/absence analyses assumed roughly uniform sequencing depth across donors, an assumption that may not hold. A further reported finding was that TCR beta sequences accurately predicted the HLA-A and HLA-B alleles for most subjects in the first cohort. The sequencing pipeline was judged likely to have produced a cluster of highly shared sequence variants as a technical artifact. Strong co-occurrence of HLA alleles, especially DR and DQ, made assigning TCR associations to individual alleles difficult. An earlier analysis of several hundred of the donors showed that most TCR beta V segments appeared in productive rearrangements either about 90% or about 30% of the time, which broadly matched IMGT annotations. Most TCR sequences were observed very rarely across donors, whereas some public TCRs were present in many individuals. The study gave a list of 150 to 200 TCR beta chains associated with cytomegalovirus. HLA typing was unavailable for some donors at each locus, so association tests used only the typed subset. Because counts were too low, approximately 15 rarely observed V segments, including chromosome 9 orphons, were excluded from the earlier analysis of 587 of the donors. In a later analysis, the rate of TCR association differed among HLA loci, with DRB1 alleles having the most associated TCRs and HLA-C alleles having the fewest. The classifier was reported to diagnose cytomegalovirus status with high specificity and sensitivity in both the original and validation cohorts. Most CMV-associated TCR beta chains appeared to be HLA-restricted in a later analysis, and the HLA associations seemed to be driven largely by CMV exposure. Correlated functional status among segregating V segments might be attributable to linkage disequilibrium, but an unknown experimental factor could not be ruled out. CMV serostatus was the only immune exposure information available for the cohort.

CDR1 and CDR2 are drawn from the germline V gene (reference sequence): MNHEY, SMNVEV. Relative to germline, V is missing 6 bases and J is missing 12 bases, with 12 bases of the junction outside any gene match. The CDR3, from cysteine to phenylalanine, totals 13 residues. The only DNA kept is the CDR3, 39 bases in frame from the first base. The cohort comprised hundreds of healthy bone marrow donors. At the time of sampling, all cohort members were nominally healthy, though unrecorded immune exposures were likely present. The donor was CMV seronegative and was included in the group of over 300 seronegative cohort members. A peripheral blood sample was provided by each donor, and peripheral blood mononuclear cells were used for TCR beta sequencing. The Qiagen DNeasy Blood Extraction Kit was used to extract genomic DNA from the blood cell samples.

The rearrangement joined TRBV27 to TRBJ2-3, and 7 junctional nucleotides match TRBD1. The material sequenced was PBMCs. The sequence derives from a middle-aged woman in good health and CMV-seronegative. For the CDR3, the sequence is CASSPSGQVGQYF. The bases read TGTGCCAGCAGCCCCTCCGGACAGGTCGGTCAGTATTTT.